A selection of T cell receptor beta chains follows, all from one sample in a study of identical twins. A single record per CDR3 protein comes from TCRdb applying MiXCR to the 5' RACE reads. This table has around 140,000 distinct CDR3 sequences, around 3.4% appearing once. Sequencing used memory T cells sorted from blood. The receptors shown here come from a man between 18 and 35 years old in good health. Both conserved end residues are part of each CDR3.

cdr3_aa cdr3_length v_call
CASSSWGNTEAFF 13 TRBV2
CASSHAVQETQYF 13 TRBV12-3/TRBV12-4
CSSGTGGPTDTQYF 14 TRBV29-1
CSANRGASGNNEQFF 15 TRBV20-1
CASSLRTTAYGYTF 14 TRBV5-5
CASSLDSPTEQFF 13 TRBV5-1
CASRRLDQPQHF 12 TRBV6-2/TRBV6-3
CASSSINYGYTF 12 TRBV3-1
CASRQKGGGARSPLHF 16 TRBV5-4
CASSYQAGNTEAFF 14 TRBV7-9
CASSGDRVEFF 11 TRBV28
CSAVTSGSNEQFF 13 TRBV20-1
CASTFLWGDRGLNTGELFF 19 TRBV6-4
CSGTSGRNSYNEQFF 15 TRBV20-1
CASSYLSYEQYF 12 TRBV7-2
CASSSVGTGELFF 13 TRBV5-6
CASSDSRTDTQYF 13 TRBV28
CSARGATFTDTQYF 14 TRBV20-1
CSARVIVTDTQYF 13 TRBV20-1
CATSLGGTDTQYF 13 TRBV24-1
CASSSGSSNQPQHF 14 TRBV7-9
CASSQRYPTDNTEAFF 16 TRBV4-2
CASSIYGSGGSNQPQHF 17 TRBV19
CASSPGSYNSPLHF 14 TRBV12-3/TRBV12-4
CASSLEVGRVDGYTF 15 TRBV7-2
CASSYRGQGNKAFF 14 TRBV6-5
CASSQTSGSTDTQYF 15 TRBV6-1
CASSLDPPGQGLSQETQYF 19 TRBV5-1
CASSQGHGNQPQHF 14 TRBV7-2
CSANGQGAGDTQYF 14 TRBV20-1
CASSLERTGTSGTDTQYF 18 TRBV11-1
CASSWIGTSGTDSYEQYF 18 TRBV9
CASGSGAAPETQYF 14 TRBV12-3/TRBV12-4
CASSTGTGSQPQHF 14 TRBV6-2/TRBV6-3
CASSNIGGGTGASASYEQYF 20 TRBV11-1
CASSPSTSGSVPYNEQFF 18 TRBV18
CASSGGLNEKASWTEAFF 18 TRBV25-1
CASSRTPPPAETQYF 15 TRBV18
CSARAFKERADTQYF 15 TRBV20-1
CASSDHNEQFF 11 TRBV9
CASSQDLQAGGGNIQYF 17 TRBV3-1
CASSLDSGTNYGYTF 15 TRBV5-1
CASSPIPLALRQVDTQYF 18 TRBV14
CASSQESRGLETQYF 15 TRBV4-2
CASSFQTSGSLRDTQYF 17 TRBV7-2
CASSFGSGRAGTQYF 15 TRBV7-6
CASSSSRGGSYNEQFF 16 TRBV28
CAIMPDRHTGELFF 14 TRBV10-3
CSVAGTGATEQFF 13 TRBV29-1
CASSQAPSGVSTGELFF 17 TRBV3-1
CASSLSRTGELFF 13 TRBV27
CSASGYQETQYF 12 TRBV20-1
CASSESRLAVSYNEQFF 17 TRBV6-1